This T cell receptor (beta chain) is from a study of a mutant IDH1 vaccine in newly diagnosed glioma. Study as a whole: Once 4-6 weeks had passed after radiotherapy alone, vaccination started, or it started with temozolomide cycles. Treated patients comprised about 60% males and 37.5% females, mean age 40.4 years.

Libraries were prepared by immunoSEQ multiplex PCR; TCRdb keeps only in-frame clonotypes and omits some of them. The table includes tens of thousands of clones, approximately 71% detected once. The CDR3 loop spans 15 amino acids. The germline CDR1 and CDR2 sequences are SGHNT and YYREEE (reference sequence). Trimming at V came to 4 bases and at J to 5 bases, leaving 7 bases not matched to a gene. In this sample, this clone turned up once. Its target is not known. Time point given: week 47, end of study. It was 300 ug of mutant IDH1 20-mer peptide that made up each vaccine dose, given with topical imiquimod.

The sequenced sample was PBMCs, obtained from a glioma patient whose treatment included an IDH1 peptide vaccine. This chain links TRBV5-4 with TRBJ2-1; TRBD1 matches at 9 bases. The origin of this receptor is a man aged 45-60 years with glioma. The DNA for the CDR3 is TGTGCCAGCAGCCCGCCGGGACAGGGCCACAATGAGCAGTTCTTC. It encodes CASSPPGQGHNEQFF.